This TCR beta chain was profiled in a study of chemoradiotherapy in HPV16-positive cancers. Study overall: Candidate HPV-specific T-cell clones and common TCR motifs came from functional assays in a couple of HPV16-positive patients.

Overall study findings and caveats: HPV-specific T cells were functionally defined from only a couple of HPV16-positive patients. Candidate HPV-specific clones and E7-related TCR motifs grew in tumor during treatment.

Details on this clone: The antigen is unknown.

In germline, CDR1 is MDHEN, CDR2 SYDVKM. V was trimmed by 6 bases and J by 2 bases, leaving 2 bases between them. This CDR3 is 12 amino acids long. Using immunoSEQ multiplex PCR, the repertoire was profiled, and TCRdb retains in-frame clones only, with some absent. The sample includes 65,000 to 80,000 clones, 88% of them seen just once. Repeated repertoire sampling spanned the course of chemoradiotherapy. The source material was blood, sampled from a patient who underwent chemoradiotherapy. The gene calls are TRBV28 and TRBJ2-6, with D hard to call. This TCR was sampled from a human donor with HPV-associated anogenital cancer. CDR3 nucleotide sequence: TGTGCCAGCAGACCTGGGGCCAACGTCCTGACTTTC. Encoded protein: CASRPGANVLTF.